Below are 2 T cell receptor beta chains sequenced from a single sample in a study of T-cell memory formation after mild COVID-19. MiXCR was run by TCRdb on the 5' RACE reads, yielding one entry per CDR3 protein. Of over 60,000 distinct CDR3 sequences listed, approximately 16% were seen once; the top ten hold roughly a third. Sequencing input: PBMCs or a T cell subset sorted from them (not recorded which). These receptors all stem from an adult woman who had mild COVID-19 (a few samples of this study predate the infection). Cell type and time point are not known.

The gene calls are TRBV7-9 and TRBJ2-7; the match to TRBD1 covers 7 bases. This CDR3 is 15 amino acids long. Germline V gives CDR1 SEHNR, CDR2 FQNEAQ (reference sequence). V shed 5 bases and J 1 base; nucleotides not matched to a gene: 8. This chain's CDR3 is CASSATQGQSYEQYF. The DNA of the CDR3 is TGTGCCAGCAGCGCAACTCAGGGACAGTCCTACGAGCAGTACTTC.

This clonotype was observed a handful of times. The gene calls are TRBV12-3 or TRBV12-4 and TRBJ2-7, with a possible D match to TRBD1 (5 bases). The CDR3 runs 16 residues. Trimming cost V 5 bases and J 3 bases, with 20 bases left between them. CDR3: CASSPSQVQGNYEQYF. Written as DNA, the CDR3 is TGTGCCAGCAGTCCATCCCAAGTGCAGGGAAACTACGAGCAGTACTTC.